A single sample gave rise to the 25 T cell receptor beta chains below, sequenced in a study of Ad26.COV2.S vaccination and SARS-CoV-2 variants. Generated by immunoSEQ multiplex PCR, the TCRdb table keeps only in-frame clones and is missing some. Of around 320,000 clones detected, over 80% appear once; the ten largest clones hold 2% to 2.5%. Treatment here: around 19 received Ad26.COV2.S at low or high dose, single or two shots; about 5 received placebo; per-sample allocation not given. Specimens were obtained on day 63 following the first vaccine or placebo injection. Sequenced here: peripheral blood, sampled in a trial of Ad26.COV2.S vaccine versus placebo. The receptors shown here come from a person aged 18-60 years who received the Ad26.COV2.S COVID-19 vaccine or a placebo.

The chain links TRBV6-6 to TRBJ2-1; D not resolved. Germline values: CDR1 MNHNY, CDR2 SVGAGI (reference sequence). This CDR3 contains 14 residues. V shed 4 bases and J shed 2 bases, with 9 bases lying between them. This chain's CDR3 is CASSLELAYNEQFF. The CDR3 DNA is TGTGCCAGCAGTTTAGAGTTGGCCTACAATGAGCAGTTCTTC.

A few counts support this clone. The CDR3: CASSEPPDRGYGYTF. DNA for the CDR3: TGTGCCAGCAGTGAACCCCCCGACAGGGGCTATGGCTACACCTTC. V gene TRBV6-1 combines with J gene TRBJ1-2, with 8 bases fitting TRBD1. The CDR3 is 15 amino acids. Germline V gives CDR1 MNHNS, CDR2 SASEGT. The V and J ends lost 2 bases and 4 bases, in that order; junction bases with no gene match: 6.

This chain uses TRBV27 with TRBJ2-1; 7 nucleotides align to TRBD1. This CDR3 has 16 residues. The V gene end was trimmed by 5 bases and the J gene end by 6 bases; junction bases not matched to a gene: 13. The germline V gene encodes CDR1 MNHEY and CDR2 SMNVEV (reference sequence). The CDR3 loop reads CASSRSTGSYINEQFF. CDR3 coding DNA: TGTGCCAGCAGTAGATCGACAGGGTCCTACATCAATGAGCAGTTCTTC.

V is TRBV7-3 and J is TRBJ2-5; tentative D call: TRBD2 (5 bases). Trimming shortened V by 3 bases and J by 5 bases, and 13 bases separated the two germline ends. CDR3 size: 14 residues. Germline V gives CDR1 SGHTA, CDR2 FQGTGA. The CDR3 region has the DNA TGTGCCAGCAGCTTCTCCGGGAACCGGGAGACCCAGTACTTC. Residues: CASSFSGNRETQYF.

The chain recombines TRBV5-1 with TRBJ1-3; no reliable D call. The ends were cut back, 2 bases at V and 0 bases at J, with 12 bases in the middle. The CDR3 is 16 amino acids. Per the germline V gene, CDR1 is SGHRS and CDR2 is YFSETQ. For the CDR3, the DNA is TGCGCCAGCAGCTTACAAGGTCTCTTCTCTGGAAACACCATATATTTT. Amino acids: CASSLQGLFSGNTIYF.

This clone was detected once. The CDR3 spells CASSVLDRGTYNEQFF. CDR3 coding DNA: TGTGCCAGCAGCGTTCTCGACAGGGGAACCTACAATGAGCAGTTCTTC. This sequence joins TRBV9 and TRBJ2-1; 8 bases fit TRBD1. CDR3 size: 16 residues. Unmatched junction bases numbered 6, after V lost 2 bases and J lost 2 bases. Germline values: CDR1 SGDLS, CDR2 YYNGEE.

This clone was recorded only once. V is TRBV5-1 and J is TRBJ1-1; D might be TRBD1 (6 bases). V lost 7 bases, J lost 1 base, and 14 bases lay in between. The CDR3 consists of 14 residues. Germline V CDR1 and CDR2: SGHRS, YFSETQ. As DNA, the CDR3 is TGCGCCAGCGCACAGGGAATCGGGAACACTGAAGCTTTCTTT. Amino acids: CASAQGIGNTEAFF.

The chain has TRBV6-1 and TRBJ2-7; tentatively, D is TRBD1 (5 bases). This CDR3 spans 14 amino acids. Germline CDR1 is MNHNS and CDR2 is SASEGT. Trimming left V 2 bases short and J 7 bases short, with 15 bases between. The CDR3 region is CASSESAGPWEQYF. The CDR3 bases are TGTGCCAGCAGTGAATCGGCAGGGCCTTGGGAGCAGTACTTC.

As DNA, the CDR3 is TGTGCCAGCAGCTTAGTAACAGGAAAGGGCAATGAGCAGTTCTTC. Its protein is CASSLVTGKGNEQFF. V gene TRBV7-9 combines with J gene TRBJ2-1; TRBD1 is a possible D gene (5 bases). CDR1 SEHNR and CDR2 FQNEAQ come from the germline V gene (reference sequence). Trimming left V 1 base short and J 6 bases short, with 13 bases between. CDR3 length: 15 residues.

The chain combines TRBV7-3 with TRBJ2-1; TRBD1 matches 11 bases. The V gene end was trimmed by 5 bases and the J gene end by 7 bases; junction bases not matched to a gene: 7. The CDR3 sequence is 15 residues long. The germline V gene has CDR1 SGHTA and CDR2 FQGTGA. The CDR3 protein is CASSPGTGGANEQFF. The DNA for the CDR3 is TGTGCCAGCAGCCCCGGGACAGGGGGTGCGAATGAGCAGTTCTTC.

In this sample, this clone turned up a few times. The chain couples TRBV28 to TRBJ1-6, with 7 nucleotides matching TRBD1. Germline V gene data show CDR1 as MDHEN and CDR2 as SYDVKM. This CDR3 is built from 14 residues. V lost 6 bases and J lost 6; bases outside the gene matches: 5. The CDR3 DNA reads as TGTGCCAGCAGACGAAGACAGGGTAATTCACCCCTCCACTTT. Amino acids: CASRRRQGNSPLHF.

V is TRBV6-5 and J is TRBJ2-1; D gene ambiguous. CDR1 and CDR2 from the germline V gene are MNHEY and SVGAGI. Trimming removed 10 bases at V and 6 bases at J, with 22 bases between. CDR3 length: 15 amino acids. CDR3 residues: CATTAEPIFGNEQFF. CDR3 DNA sequence: TGTGCCACCACGGCGGAGCCAATTTTTGGCAATGAGCAGTTCTTC.

J is TRBJ1-2 and V is TRBV5-4; the D gene is possibly TRBD1 (6 bases). The V end lost 4 bases, the J end lost 4 bases, and 14 bases lay between the germline ends. The CDR3 totals 14 residues. Looked up from germline, CDR1 is SGHNT and CDR2 is YYREEE (reference sequence). In DNA, the CDR3 is TGTGCCAGCAGCCAGGGGACCGAGGGCTATGGCTACACCTTC. Encoded protein: CASSQGTEGYGYTF.

The chain carries TRBV5-1 and TRBJ1-3, with D hard to call. Germline V CDR1 and CDR2: SGHRS, YFSETQ. Trimming removed 4 bases from V and 0 bases from J, with 17 bases in between. The CDR3 covers 17 residues. CDR3 DNA sequence: TGCGCCAGCAGCCCGAACCCGATAGAGACCTCTGGAAACACCATATATTTT. Its translation is CASSPNPIETSGNTIYF.

The CDR3 here is CASGRDTDAGNTIYF. The CDR3 DNA is TGTGCCAGCGGGCGGGACACGGACGCCGGAAACACCATATATTTT. This sequence joins TRBV6-5 and TRBJ1-3, with D possibly matching TRBD1 (6 bases). V was trimmed by 8 bases and J by 4 bases, leaving 18 bases between them. Germline CDR1 reads MNHEY; CDR2 reads SVGAGI. This CDR3 has 15 amino acids.

This rearrangement joins TRBV7-2 to TRBJ1-2; 8 nucleotides agree with TRBD1. J gave up 4 bases and V 0 bases, and 4 bases lay outside the gene matches. In germline, CDR1 is SGHTA, CDR2 FQGNSA. The CDR3 is 15 amino acids. The CDR3 is CASSLAATGVYGYTF. The CDR3 coding sequence is TGTGCCAGCAGCTTAGCCGCGACAGGGGTCTATGGCTACACCTTC.

V usage is TRBV9 and J usage is TRBJ2-2, with 7 bases matching TRBD1. V trimming: 3 bases; J trimming: 4 bases; junction bases outside the gene matches: 6. Germline V gives CDR1 SGDLS, CDR2 YYNGEE. The CDR3 sequence is 15 residues long. CDR3 in DNA: TGTGCCAGCAGCGGGAGACAGGGTGGCACCGGGGAGCTGTTTTTT. It specifies CASSGRQGGTGELFF.

The chain is built from TRBV7-3 and TRBJ2-3, with TRBD1 identical over 9 bases. CDR1 is SGHTA and CDR2 is FQGTGA in the germline V gene. CDR3 length: 18 amino acids. Trimming removed 4 bases from V and 4 bases from J; junction bases left unmatched: 15. CDR3 in DNA: TGTGCCAGCAGCTCCCTATACCCGACAGGGGGTAGCTCAGATACGCAGTATTTT. The encoded protein is CASSSLYPTGGSSDTQYF.

The chain has TRBV20-1 and TRBJ2-7; no reliable D call. V lost 5 bases to trimming and J lost 3 bases, with 8 bases between them. From germline, CDR1 is DFQATT and CDR2 SNEGSKA (reference sequence). The CDR3 totals 11 residues. The CDR3 here is CSADLIYEQYF. CDR3 sequence (DNA): TGCAGTGCTGACCTAATCTACGAGCAGTACTTC.

As DNA, the CDR3 is TGTGCCAGCAGCTTGGCGGGTAACCAAGAGACCCAGTACTTC. This gives the protein CASSLAGNQETQYF. The rearrangement uses TRBV5-5 and TRBJ2-5; D gene ambiguous. V dropped 0 bases and J dropped 0 bases, with 6 bases sitting between them. This CDR3 is built from 14 residues. Per the germline V gene, CDR1 is SGHKS and CDR2 is YYEKEE (reference sequence).

The gene calls are TRBV6-5 and TRBJ2-2; 9 bases match TRBD1. The CDR3 is 15 residues long. CDR1 and CDR2 (germline): MNHEY, SVGAGI. Unmatched junction bases numbered 8, after V lost 6 bases and J lost 6 bases. The DNA for the CDR3 is TGTGCCAGCAGGGATACAGGGGGCGCGGCCGGGGAGCTGTTTTTT. It encodes CASRDTGGAAGELFF.

The J gene is TRBJ1-1, the V gene TRBV28, with D tentatively TRBD1 (6 bases). V was shortened by 4 bases and J by 1 base, with 13 bases between the two germline ends. The CDR3 is 15 amino acids. CDR1 is MDHEN, CDR2 SYDVKM, per germline. CDR3 nucleotides: TGTGCCAGCAGTTGGGAGGGGGAGGCGAACACTGAAGCTTTCTTT. Amino acid sequence: CASSWEGEANTEAFF.

J is TRBJ1-2 and V is TRBV29-1; no clear D. This CDR3 has 12 residues. The V and J ends lost 5 bases and 4 bases respectively, with 11 bases between them. CDR1 is SQVTM, CDR2 ANQGSEA, per germline. This CDR3 is CSVFSLFYGYTF. CDR3 bases: TGCAGCGTTTTCTCCCTGTTCTATGGCTACACCTTC.

The chain is built from TRBV11-2 and TRBJ2-1, with 9 bases that match TRBD2. The CDR3 runs to 15 residues. Germline values: CDR1 SGHAT, CDR2 FQNNGV. V dropped 0 bases and J dropped 4; count of bases not matched to a gene: 1. CDR3 sequence: CASSLERGGYNEQFF. CDR3 nucleotides: TGTGCCAGCAGCTTAGAGCGGGGGGGTTACAATGAGCAGTTCTTC.

This clone was recorded once. V gene TRBV6-6 combines with J gene TRBJ1-3; TRBD1 aligns across 7 bases. CDR1 is MNHNY, CDR2 SVGAGI, per germline (reference sequence). The CDR3 covers 16 residues. J gave up 0 bases and V 7 bases, and 9 bases lay outside the gene matches. This chain's CDR3 is CASTLPGGPSGNTIYF. The CDR3 nucleotides read TGTGCCAGCACCCTACCAGGGGGGCCCTCTGGAAACACCATATATTTT.